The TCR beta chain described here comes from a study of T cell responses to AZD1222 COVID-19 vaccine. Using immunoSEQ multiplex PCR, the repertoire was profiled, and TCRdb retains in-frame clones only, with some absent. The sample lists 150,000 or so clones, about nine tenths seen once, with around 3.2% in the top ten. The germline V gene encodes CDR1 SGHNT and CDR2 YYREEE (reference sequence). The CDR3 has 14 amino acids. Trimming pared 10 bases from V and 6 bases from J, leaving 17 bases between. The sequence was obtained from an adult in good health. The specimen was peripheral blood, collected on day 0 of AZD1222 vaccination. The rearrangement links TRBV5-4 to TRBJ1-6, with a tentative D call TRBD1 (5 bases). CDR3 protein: CAGRAQGINSPLHF. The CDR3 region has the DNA TGTGCCGGCCGGGCGCAGGGAATTAATTCACCCCTCCACTTT.